The 17 T cell receptor beta chains presented below share a single source sample, sequenced in a study of blood T cell repertoires in COVID-19. The assay was immunoSEQ multiplex PCR, and TCRdb's table has in-frame clones only and misses some. The sample has 53,000 or so clones; more than 80% are singletons. The sample taken for sequencing was peripheral blood. These receptors were obtained from a man of 80 years or more with acute or convalescent COVID-19.

This clone was seen a few times. The chain uses TRBV7-6 and TRBJ1-4, with 10 positions matching TRBD1. The CDR3 spans 19 residues. The J segment lost 2 bases and the V segment lost 1 base, leaving 10 bases of the junction unmatched. The germline gives CDR1 SGHVS, CDR2 FNYEAQ. CDR3 sequence reads: CASSLDPPGQGTTNEKLFF. The DNA of the CDR3 is TGTGCCAGCAGCTTAGATCCTCCGGGACAGGGGACCACTAATGAAAAACTGTTTTTT.

This CDR3 is CASSRPEVGYGYTF. CDR3 DNA sequence: TGCGCCAGCAGCCGCCCGGAGGTCGGCTATGGCTACACCTTC. The chain couples TRBV5-1 to TRBJ1-2; no clear D. Trimming took 4 bases from V and 4 from J, leaving 14 bases between them. The CDR3 is made up of 14 amino acids. Germline loops: CDR1 SGHRS, CDR2 YFSETQ.

The chain uses TRBV7-8 and TRBJ2-1; D remains unclear. Germline-derived CDR1 and CDR2 are SGHVS and FQNEAQ. The CDR3 extends over 15 amino acids. Trimming cost V 0 bases and J 0 bases, with 6 bases left between them. The CDR3 is CASSLALASYNEQFF. The CDR3 DNA sequence: TGTGCCAGCAGCTTAGCCCTGGCCTCCTACAATGAGCAGTTCTTC.

The V and J genes are TRBV19 and TRBJ2-5; 8 positions agree with TRBD1. CDR3 length: 17 amino acids. Germline V gene data show CDR1 as LNHDA and CDR2 as SQIVND (reference sequence). J lost 5 bases, V lost 2 bases, and 13 bases had no gene match. CDR3 residues: CASSIKRTGSVMETQYF. CDR3 bases: TGTGCCAGTAGTATAAAAAGGACAGGGTCGGTCATGGAGACCCAGTACTTC.

The chain joins TRBV5-4 to TRBJ2-1; D remains unclear. The CDR3 length is 11 residues. Per the germline V gene, CDR1 is SGHNT and CDR2 is YYREEE (reference sequence). Trimming shortened V by 3 bases and J by 4 bases, and 2 bases separated the two germline ends. In DNA form, the CDR3 reads TGTGCCAGCAGCTCATACAATGAGCAGTTCTTC. Translation gives CASSSYNEQFF.

The V gene is TRBV6-1, the J gene TRBJ2-3, with 8 bases aligning to TRBD1. J lost 0 bases, V lost 2 bases, and 16 bases had no gene match. This CDR3 has 20 residues. Germline CDR1 MNHNS, CDR2 SASEGT. The CDR3: CASSEPWGQGAPTSTDTQYF. The CDR3 DNA reads as TGTGCCAGCAGTGAACCTTGGGGTCAGGGGGCCCCAACTAGCACAGATACGCAGTATTTT.

The V gene is TRBV6-5, the J gene TRBJ1-2; D not certain. The CDR3 has 13 residues. Trimming took off 8 bases at V and 7 bases at J, with 17 bases between the two ends. The germline V gene has CDR1 MNHEY and CDR2 SVGAGI. The CDR3 DNA is TGTGCCAGCTTCGGGAGAGCCTTACGTGGCTACACCTTC. Translated: CASFGRALRGYTF.

Here the CDR3 reads CASSGGGGGTEAFF. DNA for the CDR3: TGTGCCAGCAGCGGCGGGGGCGGGGGCACTGAAGCTTTCTTT. The chain has TRBV21-1 and TRBJ1-1. TRBV21-1 is a pseudogene segment. The CDR3 runs to 14 residues.

The chain recombines TRBV5-1 with TRBJ1-2; tentative D call: TRBD1 (6 bases). V was shortened by 2 bases and J by 6 bases, with 23 bases between the two germline ends. CDR3 length: 17 amino acids. Germline values: CDR1 SGHRS, CDR2 YFSETQ. CDR3 DNA sequence: TGCGCCAGCAGCTTAACCGGCCCGGCAGGGGCAGGGGATGGCTACACCTTC. It codes for CASSLTGPAGAGDGYTF.

This clone was counted once. The chain links TRBV7-8 to TRBJ1-3, with TRBD1 as a possible D gene (6 bases). The CDR3 runs to 15 residues. V lost 5 bases, J lost 0 bases, and 11 bases lay in between. The germline gives CDR1 SGHVS, CDR2 FQNEAQ. The CDR3 coding sequence is TGTGCCAGCAGCCCGGGACAACCCTCTGGAAACACCATATATTTT. It yields the protein CASSPGQPSGNTIYF. Looking up the rest from reference TRBV7-8 and TRBJ1-3 gives the full variable domain: GAGVSQSPRYKVAKRGQDVALRCDPISGHVSLFWYQQALGQGPEFLTYFQNEAQLDKSGLPSDRFFAERPEGSVSTLKIQRTQQEDSAVYLCASSPGQPSGNTIYFGEGSWLTVV.

CDR3 sequence: CASSLVQGSNTEAFF. The CDR3 nucleotides are TGTGCCAGCAGCTTAGTCCAGGGTTCGAACACTGAAGCTTTCTTT. The chain has TRBV7-2 and TRBJ1-1; TRBD1 might be the D (5 bases). The CDR3 spans 15 residues. V was cut by 1 base and J by 1 base, with 10 bases left in between. The germline V gene has CDR1 SGHTA and CDR2 FQGNSA. Full variable domain (remainder filled in from reference TRBV7-2 and TRBJ1-1): GAGVSQSPSNKVTEKGKDVELRCDPISGHTALYWYRQSLGQGLEFLIYFQGNSAPDKSGLPSDRFSAERTGGSVSTLTIQRTQQEDSAVYLCASSLVQGSNTEAFFGQGTRLTVV.

This chain joins TRBV5-1 and TRBJ2-7; 11 bases map to TRBD2. Germline V lookup: CDR1 SGHRS, CDR2 YFSETQ. The CDR3 covers 16 residues. V trimming: 4 bases; J trimming: 1 base; junction bases outside the gene matches: 7. DNA for the CDR3: TGCGCCAGCAGCGTTACTAGCGGGGGAGTATCCTACGAGCAGTACTTC. This gives the protein CASSVTSGGVSYEQYF. The full variable domain, rest sourced from reference TRBV5-1 and TRBJ2-7, is KAGVTQTPRYLIKTRGQQVTLSCSPISGHRSVSWYQQTPGQGLQFLFEYFSETQRNKGNFPGRFSGRQFSNSRSEMNVSTLELGDSALYLCASSVTSGGVSYEQYFGPGTRLTVT.

The V gene is TRBV7-8, the J gene TRBJ2-1; TRBD2 aligns across 9 bases. Germline loops: CDR1 SGHVS, CDR2 FQNEAQ. Trimming at V came to 4 bases and at J to 7 bases, leaving 8 bases not matched to a gene. The CDR3 is 15 amino acids. The CDR3, as DNA: TGTGCCAGCAGCTCGGGACTAGCCTCGTGGAATGAGCAGTTCTTC. It yields the protein CASSSGLASWNEQFF.

CDR3 region: CASTRDRGSETQYF. The DNA of the CDR3 is TGTGCCAGCACTCGGGACAGAGGTTCGGAGACCCAGTACTTC. This chain links TRBV6-6 with TRBJ2-5; 7 bases are a match to TRBD1. CDR3 length: 14 residues. J lost 5 bases, V lost 7 bases, and 10 bases had no gene match. Germline CDR1 and CDR2: MNHNY and SVGAGI (reference sequence).

The table lists this clone with a count of one. The chain uses TRBV24-1 and TRBJ1-1; 7 nucleotides align to TRBD1. The CDR3 is 20 amino acids. CDR1 and CDR2 from the germline V gene are KGHDR and SFDVKD. J gave up 2 bases and V 1 base, and 18 bases lay outside the gene matches. CDR3 DNA sequence: TGTGCCACCAGTGATTTTTGTGCCCCGACAGGGATCCCCTGTAACACTGAAGCTTTCTTT. This gives the protein CATSDFCAPTGIPCNTEAFF.

The chain carries TRBV6-5 and TRBJ2-7; D is possibly TRBD1 (6 bases). V shed 10 bases and J shed 0 bases, with 13 bases lying between them. Germline loops: CDR1 MNHEY, CDR2 SVGAGI. The CDR3 is 13 amino acids. The CDR3, as DNA: TGTGCCATCTCAGGACAGCGCTCCTACGAGCAGTACTTC. Translated, it gives CAISGQRSYEQYF.

This clone was detected only a few times. This chain uses TRBV5-6 with TRBJ1-5; the D gene is possibly TRBD1 (5 bases). Trimming pared 2 bases from V and 5 bases from J, leaving 14 bases between. Germline CDR1 is SGHDT and CDR2 is YYEEEE. This CDR3 is built from 15 residues. CDR3 in DNA: TGTGCCAGCAGCTTTGGGGCTCGAACTGATCAGCCCCAGCATTTT. Its protein product is CASSFGARTDQPQHF.